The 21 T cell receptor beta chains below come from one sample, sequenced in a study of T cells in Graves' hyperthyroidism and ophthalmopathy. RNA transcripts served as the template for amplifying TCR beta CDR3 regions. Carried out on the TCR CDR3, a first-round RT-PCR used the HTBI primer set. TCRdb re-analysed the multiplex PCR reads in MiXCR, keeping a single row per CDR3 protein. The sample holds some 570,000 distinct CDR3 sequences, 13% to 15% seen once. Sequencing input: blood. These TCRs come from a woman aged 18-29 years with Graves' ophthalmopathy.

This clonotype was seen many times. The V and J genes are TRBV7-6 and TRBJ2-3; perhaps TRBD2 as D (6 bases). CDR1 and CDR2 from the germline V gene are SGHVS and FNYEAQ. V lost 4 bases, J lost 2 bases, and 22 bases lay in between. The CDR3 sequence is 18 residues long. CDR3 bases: TGTGCCAGCAGCTCGAATTTGCCGCGGGGCGACCCCACAGATACGCAGTATTTT. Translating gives CASSSNLPRGDPTDTQYF.

CDR3 sequence reads: CATGLAGDYNEQFF. DNA of the CDR3: TGTGCCACCGGACTAGCGGGAGATTACAATGAGCAGTTCTTC. The rearrangement joins TRBV28 to TRBJ2-1; TRBD2 aligns across 13 bases. This CDR3 spans 14 amino acids. Germline CDR1 is MDHEN and CDR2 is SYDVKM. Trimming cost V 10 bases and J 4 bases; bases outside gene matches: 4.

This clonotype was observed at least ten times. The CDR3 nucleotides are TGTGCCAGCAGCGTACAGACGAACACCGGGGAGCTGTTTTTT. Encoded protein: CASSVQTNTGELFF. The chain carries TRBV7-2 and TRBJ2-2; no reliable D call. Trimming took off 5 bases at V and 0 bases at J, with 7 bases between the two ends. This CDR3 has 14 residues. Germline-derived CDR1 and CDR2 are SGHTA and FQGNSA. Using reference TRBV7-2 and TRBJ2-2 for the parts outside the CDR3, the full variable domain is GAGVSQSPSNKVTEKGKDVELRCDPISGHTALYWYRQSLGQGLEFLIYFQGNSAPDKSGLPSDRFSAERTGGSVSTLTIQRTQQEDSAVYLCASSVQTNTGELFFGEGSRLTVL.

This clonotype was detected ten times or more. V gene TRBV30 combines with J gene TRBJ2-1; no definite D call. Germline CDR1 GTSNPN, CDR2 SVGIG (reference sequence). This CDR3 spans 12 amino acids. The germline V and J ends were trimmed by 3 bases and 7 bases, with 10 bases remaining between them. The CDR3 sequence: CAWSPGVNEQFF. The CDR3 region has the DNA TGTGCCTGGAGCCCGGGCGTGAATGAGCAGTTCTTC.

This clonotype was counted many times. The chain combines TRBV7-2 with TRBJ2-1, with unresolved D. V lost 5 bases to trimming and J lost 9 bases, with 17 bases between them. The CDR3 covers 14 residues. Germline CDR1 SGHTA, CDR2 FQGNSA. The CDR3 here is CASSPRSALGEQFF. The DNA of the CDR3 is TGTGCCAGCAGCCCCAGATCCGCGTTGGGTGAGCAGTTCTTC.

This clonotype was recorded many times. CDR3 sequence: CASSPLGGSTEAFF. Here the CDR3 DNA reads TGTGCCAGCAGCCCTTTAGGGGGGAGCACTGAAGCTTTCTTT. This chain connects TRBV3-1 to TRBJ1-1, with D tentatively TRBD1 (6 bases). CDR3 length: 14 residues. Germline CDR1 LGHDT, CDR2 YNNKEL (reference sequence). Trimming pared 4 bases from V and 4 bases from J, leaving 13 bases between.

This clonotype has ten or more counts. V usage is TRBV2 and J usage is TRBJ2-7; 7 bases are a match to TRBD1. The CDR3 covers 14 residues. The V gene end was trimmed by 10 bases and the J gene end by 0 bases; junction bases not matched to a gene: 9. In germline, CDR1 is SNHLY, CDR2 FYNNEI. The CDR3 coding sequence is TGTGCCACCCGCCCGGGACAGAGCTCCTACGAGCAGTACTTC. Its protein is CATRPGQSSYEQYF.

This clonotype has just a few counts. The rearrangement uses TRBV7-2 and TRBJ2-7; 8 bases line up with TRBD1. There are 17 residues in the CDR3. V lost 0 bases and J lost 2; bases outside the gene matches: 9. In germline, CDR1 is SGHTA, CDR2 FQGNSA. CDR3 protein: CASSLAMGRGLPYEQYF. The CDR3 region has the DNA TGTGCCAGCAGCTTAGCGATGGGCAGGGGGCTACCCTACGAGCAGTACTTC.

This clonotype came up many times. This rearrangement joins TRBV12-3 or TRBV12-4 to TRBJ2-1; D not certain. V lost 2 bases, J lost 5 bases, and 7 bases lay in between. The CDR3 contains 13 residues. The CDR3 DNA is TGTGCCAGCAGTTTAAATTCTAACAATGAGCAGTTCTTC. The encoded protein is CASSLNSNNEQFF.

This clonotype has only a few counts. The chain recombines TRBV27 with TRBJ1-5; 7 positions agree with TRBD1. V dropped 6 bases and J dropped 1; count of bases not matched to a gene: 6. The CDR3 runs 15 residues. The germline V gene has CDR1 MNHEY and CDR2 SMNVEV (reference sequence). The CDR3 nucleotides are TGTGCCAGCAGACCCGACAGGGCCAGCAATCAGCCCCAGCATTTT. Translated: CASRPDRASNQPQHF.

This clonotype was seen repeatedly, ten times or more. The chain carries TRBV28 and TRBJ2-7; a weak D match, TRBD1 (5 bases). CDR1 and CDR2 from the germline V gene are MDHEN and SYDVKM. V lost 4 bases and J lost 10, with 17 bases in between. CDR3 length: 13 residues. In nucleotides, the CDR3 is TGTGCCAGCAGTTCCGACCCCAGACAGATACAGTACTTC. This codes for CASSSDPRQIQYF.

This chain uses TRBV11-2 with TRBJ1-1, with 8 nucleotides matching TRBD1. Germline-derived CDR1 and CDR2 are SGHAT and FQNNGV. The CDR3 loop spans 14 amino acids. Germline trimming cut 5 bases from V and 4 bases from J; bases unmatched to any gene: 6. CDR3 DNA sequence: TGTGCCAGCAGCCCTAGCGACAGGGGCACTGAAGCTTTCTTT. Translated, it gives CASSPSDRGTEAFF.

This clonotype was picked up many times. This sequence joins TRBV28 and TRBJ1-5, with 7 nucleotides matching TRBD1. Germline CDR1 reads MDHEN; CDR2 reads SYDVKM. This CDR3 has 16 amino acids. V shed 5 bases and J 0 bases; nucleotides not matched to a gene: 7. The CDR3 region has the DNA TGTGCCAGCAGTGTAACCGGGACAGTTAGCAATCAGCCCCAGCATTTT. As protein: CASSVTGTVSNQPQHF.

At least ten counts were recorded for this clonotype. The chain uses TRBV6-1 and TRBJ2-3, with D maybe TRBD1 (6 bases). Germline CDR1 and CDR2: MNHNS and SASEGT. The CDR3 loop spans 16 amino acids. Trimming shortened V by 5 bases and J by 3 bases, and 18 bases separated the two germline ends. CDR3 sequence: CASSYDGTYETDTQYF. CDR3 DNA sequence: TGTGCCAGCAGTTACGACGGGACATATGAGACAGATACGCAGTATTTT.

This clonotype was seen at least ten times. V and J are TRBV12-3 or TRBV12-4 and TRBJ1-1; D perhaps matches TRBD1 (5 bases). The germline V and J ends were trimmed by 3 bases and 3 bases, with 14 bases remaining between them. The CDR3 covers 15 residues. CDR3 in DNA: TGTGCCAGCAGTTTTGGGGGAGGGTTTGACACTGAAGCTTTCTTT. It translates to CASSFGGGFDTEAFF.

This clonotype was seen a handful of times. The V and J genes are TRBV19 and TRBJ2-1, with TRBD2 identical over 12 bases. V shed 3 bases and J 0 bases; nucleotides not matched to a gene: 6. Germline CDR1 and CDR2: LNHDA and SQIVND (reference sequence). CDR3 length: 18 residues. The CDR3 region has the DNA TGTGCCAGTAGTATTGGTCTAGCGGGAGGGAGCTCCTACAATGAGCAGTTCTTC. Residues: CASSIGLAGGSSYNEQFF.

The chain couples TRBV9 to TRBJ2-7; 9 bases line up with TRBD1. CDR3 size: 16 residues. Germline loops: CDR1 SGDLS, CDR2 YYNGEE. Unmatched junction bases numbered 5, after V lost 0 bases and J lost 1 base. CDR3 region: CASSVADRGLSYEQYF. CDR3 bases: TGTGCCAGCAGCGTAGCGGACAGGGGCCTTTCCTACGAGCAGTACTTC.

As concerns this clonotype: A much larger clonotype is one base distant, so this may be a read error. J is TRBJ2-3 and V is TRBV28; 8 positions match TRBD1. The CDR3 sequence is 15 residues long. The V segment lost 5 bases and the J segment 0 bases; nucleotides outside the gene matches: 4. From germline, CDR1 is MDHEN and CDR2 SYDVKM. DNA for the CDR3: TGTGCCAGCAGTGCCCGGGACAGGAGCACAGATACGCAGTATTTT. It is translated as CASSARDRSTDTQYF.

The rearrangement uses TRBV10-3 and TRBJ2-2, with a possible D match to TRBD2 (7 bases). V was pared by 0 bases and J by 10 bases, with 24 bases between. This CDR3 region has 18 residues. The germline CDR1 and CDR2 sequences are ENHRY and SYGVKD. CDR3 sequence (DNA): TGTGCCATCAGTGAGTCAGGAGGGGGGGCCAGGATGTCGGTGGAGCTGTTTTTT. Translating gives CAISESGGGARMSVELFF.

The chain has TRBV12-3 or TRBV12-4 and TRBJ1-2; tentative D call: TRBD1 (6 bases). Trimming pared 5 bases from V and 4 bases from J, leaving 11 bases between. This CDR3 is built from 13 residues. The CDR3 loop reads CASSNREVYGYTF. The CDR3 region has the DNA TGTGCCAGCAGTAACAGGGAGGTCTATGGCTACACCTTC.

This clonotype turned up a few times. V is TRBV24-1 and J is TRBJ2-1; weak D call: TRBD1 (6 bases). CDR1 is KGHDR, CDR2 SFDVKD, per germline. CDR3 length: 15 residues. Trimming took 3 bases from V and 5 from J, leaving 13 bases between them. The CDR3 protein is CATSDKGVRHNEQFF. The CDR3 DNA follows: TGTGCCACCAGTGATAAGGGGGTAAGACACAATGAGCAGTTCTTC.